The 29 T cell receptor beta chains given below trace back to one sample, sequenced in a study of OX40 agonist ivuxolimab in advanced cancers. This table comes from immunoSEQ multiplex PCR, and its TCRdb copy is limited to in-frame clones, with some not included. Of under 90,000 clones detected, 80% to 85% appear once; the ten largest clones hold approximately 2%. Here the sequenced sample was CD4+ or CD8+ T cells sorted from blood, taken in a trial of the OX40 agonist ivuxolimab. These receptors originate from an adult with an advanced solid tumor such as melanoma, head and neck, liver or kidney cancer.

CDR3 region: CASREQGALETQYF. In DNA, the CDR3 is TGCGCCAGCAGGGAACAGGGGGCTCTAGAGACCCAGTACTTC. This sequence joins TRBV5-1 and TRBJ2-5; TRBD1 matches 9 bases. The germline CDR1 and CDR2 sequences are SGHRS and YFSETQ. This CDR3 spans 14 amino acids. Trimming took 5 bases from V and 4 from J; bases not matched to a gene: 6.

J is TRBJ2-7 and V is TRBV30; 12 bases fit TRBD1. The V and J ends lost 8 bases and 7 bases, in that order; junction bases with no gene match: 12. The germline CDR1 and CDR2 sequences are GTSNPN and SVGIG (reference sequence). The CDR3 contains 14 residues. The chain's CDR3 is CAAGWGQGAREQYF. DNA for the CDR3: TGTGCCGCGGGATGGGGACAGGGGGCGCGGGAGCAGTACTTC.

The table lists this clone with a few counts. The chain recombines TRBV28 with TRBJ1-2; D is ambiguous. The CDR3 has 13 amino acids. Per germline, CDR1 MDHEN and CDR2 SYDVKM. V was clipped by 7 bases and J by 4 bases, with 13 bases between them. This CDR3 is CASTQRSIYGYTF. The CDR3 nucleotides are TGTGCCAGCACTCAGCGCTCTATCTATGGCTACACCTTC.

This chain joins TRBV28 and TRBJ2-3; TRBD2 matches at 9 bases. The CDR3 consists of 15 residues. J lost 2 bases, V lost 7 bases, and 7 bases had no gene match. Germline V gene data show CDR1 as MDHEN and CDR2 as SYDVKM. CDR3 DNA sequence: TGTGCCAGCAAAGGGACTAGCCCAAACACAGATACGCAGTATTTT. It is translated as CASKGTSPNTDTQYF.

About this clone: This sample includes further DNA sequences coding for the same CDR3. The chain employs TRBV7-9 and TRBJ2-5, with D unresolved. CDR3 length: 12 residues. CDR1 is SEHNR and CDR2 is FQNEAQ in the germline V gene (reference sequence). V was pared by 1 base and J by 5 bases, with 5 bases between. The CDR3 loop reads CASSLVGETQYF. The CDR3 bases are TGTGCCAGCAGCTTAGTTGGTGAGACCCAGTACTTC.

The CDR3 spells CASSPVRSSGNTIYF. CDR3 DNA: TGTGCCAGCAGTCCTGTGAGAAGCTCTGGAAACACCATATATTTT. This chain joins TRBV28 and TRBJ1-3; D call uncertain. This CDR3 comprises 15 residues. Germline V gene data show CDR1 as MDHEN and CDR2 as SYDVKM. V lost 5 bases and J 0 bases, leaving 11 bases between the germline ends.

The chain carries TRBV28 and TRBJ2-2; 9 bases are a match to TRBD2. V dropped 10 bases and J dropped 5; count of bases not matched to a gene: 11. The CDR3 runs 15 residues. Germline V CDR1 and CDR2: MDHEN, SYDVKM. CDR3 sequence reads: CATAGAGGLTGELFF. In DNA, the CDR3 is TGTGCCACCGCGGGTGCGGGAGGGCTTACCGGGGAGCTGTTTTTT.

This sequence joins TRBV4-3 and TRBJ2-4; 7 bases map to TRBD1. Germline CDR1 and CDR2: LGHNA and YSLEER. J lost 7 bases, V lost 2 bases, and 8 bases had no gene match. The CDR3 extends over 15 amino acids. This chain's CDR3 is CASSQSRGLGNIQYF. CDR3 DNA sequence: TGCGCCAGCAGCCAATCGAGGGGGCTGGGGAACATTCAGTACTTC.

The chain uses TRBV10-2 and TRBJ1-2, with 9 bases aligning to TRBD1. The V segment lost 6 bases and the J segment 7 bases; nucleotides outside the gene matches: 6. CDR3 length: 13 amino acids. CDR1 is WSHSY and CDR2 is SAAADI in the germline V gene. The CDR3 bases are TGCGCCAGCAGCCAACAGGGGGCGGGTGGCTACACCTTC. Translation: CASSQQGAGGYTF.

This clone was picked up one time. J is TRBJ1-2 and V is TRBV7-2; TRBD1 might be the D (6 bases). CDR3 size: 15 residues. V was pared by 3 bases and J by 3 bases, with 14 bases between. Per germline, CDR1 SGHTA and CDR2 FQGNSA. The CDR3 DNA reads TGTGCCAGCAGCTTTCCCAGGGGCTCCTACTATGGCTACACCTTC. Translating gives CASSFPRGSYYGYTF.

The chain has TRBV6-6 and TRBJ1-2; tentative D call: TRBD1 (5 bases). With 7 bases removed from V and 2 bases from J, the gap between germline ends came to 14 bases. Germline CDR1 and CDR2: MNHNY and SVGAGI (reference sequence). The CDR3 loop spans 14 amino acids. The CDR3 coding sequence is TGTGCCAGCACCGAGGGGAGGTCGAACTATGGCTACACCTTC. It encodes CASTEGRSNYGYTF.

The chain is built from TRBV7-3 and TRBJ1-6; D might be TRBD1 (5 bases). The germline V gene encodes CDR1 SGHTA and CDR2 FQGTGA. The length of the CDR3 is 14 residues. V was trimmed by 2 bases and J by 9 bases, leaving 11 bases between them. CDR3 nucleotides: TGTGCCAGCAGCTTATCCGCCGGGGGTTCACCCCTCCACTTT. As protein: CASSLSAGGSPLHF.

This chain uses TRBV7-2 with TRBJ2-3; weak D call: TRBD2 (6 bases). Germline values: CDR1 SGHTA, CDR2 FQGNSA. Trimming removed 7 bases from V and 5 bases from J, with 16 bases in between. This CDR3 has 14 residues. CDR3 bases: TGTGCCAGCACTCGACTAGGAGTTGGAGATACGCAGTATTTT. This sequence encodes CASTRLGVGDTQYF.

The rearrangement uses TRBV29-1 and TRBJ2-3, with TRBD2 as a possible D gene (5 bases). Germline CDR1 reads SQVTM; CDR2 reads ANQGSEA. The V end was cut by 8 bases, the J end by 2 bases, with 17 bases between. The CDR3 length is 14 residues. DNA for the CDR3: TGCAGCTTCTCTAGGCGGGTCGCCACAGATACGCAGTATTTT. It specifies CSFSRRVATDTQYF.

The chain recombines TRBV4-3 with TRBJ1-1; D gene unclear. The CDR3 consists of 13 residues. Trimming took off 5 bases at V and 6 bases at J, with 13 bases between the two ends. The germline V gene has CDR1 LGHNA and CDR2 YSLEER. CDR3 loop: CASSTRAGAEAFF. The CDR3 DNA sequence: TGCGCCAGCAGCACCAGAGCGGGCGCTGAAGCTTTCTTT.

This clone was counted a single time. V usage is TRBV28 and J usage is TRBJ2-5, with a possible D match to TRBD2 (6 bases). The CDR3 runs to 13 residues. Germline assignment: CDR1 MDHEN and CDR2 SYDVKM. Deletions cut 6 bases from V and 4 bases from J, with 12 bases between. This chain's CDR3 is CASRGGLVETQYF. The DNA for the CDR3 is TGTGCCAGCAGGGGAGGTCTGGTAGAGACCCAGTACTTC.

The CDR3 here is CASTLTGQARKYF. The CDR3 nucleotides read TGTGCCAGCACCCTAACCGGACAGGCGAGGAAGTACTTC. V and J are TRBV6-5 and TRBJ2-7; 7 nucleotides align to TRBD1. The CDR3 extends over 13 amino acids. Germline CDR1 reads MNHEY; CDR2 reads SVGAGI. V lost 7 bases and J lost 11; bases outside the gene matches: 14.

The chain combines TRBV10-3 with TRBJ2-7; D not certain. Germline assignment: CDR1 ENHRY and CDR2 SYGVKD. The V and J ends lost 10 bases and 7 bases respectively, with 23 bases between them. The CDR3 runs 14 residues. The CDR3 DNA reads TGTGCCACGTCCCCCCCGGGCTCCAAGCCGGAGCAGTACTTC. Protein: CATSPPGSKPEQYF.

The chain has TRBV11-1 and TRBJ2-7; D is perhaps TRBD2 (5 bases). Germline-derived CDR1 and CDR2 are SGHAT and FQDESV (reference sequence). CDR3 length equals 13 residues. The V end was cut by 4 bases, the J end by 5 bases, with 12 bases between. CDR3 sequence reads: CASSSGASNEQYF. The CDR3 coding sequence is TGTGCCAGCAGCTCAGGAGCTAGCAACGAGCAGTACTTC.

The genes are TRBV7-3 and TRBJ2-2; 7 bases fit TRBD2. Germline lookup yields CDR1 SGHTA and CDR2 FQGTGA. Trimming cost V 5 bases and J 5 bases; bases outside gene matches: 11. The CDR3 covers 16 residues. The chain's CDR3 is CASSPGLVGTTGELFF. Here the CDR3 DNA reads TGTGCCAGCAGCCCCGGACTAGTAGGTACAACCGGGGAGCTGTTTTTT.

This chain uses TRBV6-5 with TRBJ2-1, with D perhaps being TRBD1 or TRBD2 (5 bases each). Trimming pared 2 bases from V and 5 bases from J, leaving 10 bases between. CDR1 is MNHEY and CDR2 is SVGAGI in the germline V gene. This CDR3 is built from 14 residues. The chain's CDR3 is CASSYGGGDNEQFF. The CDR3 bases are TGTGCCAGCAGTTACGGGGGTGGGGACAATGAGCAGTTCTTC.

The CDR3 sequence: CASSQSLSGSSYNEQFF. CDR3 DNA sequence: TGCGCCAGCAGCCAAAGCCTATCGGGGAGCTCCTACAATGAGCAGTTCTTC. The chain links TRBV4-3 to TRBJ2-1, with D maybe TRBD2 (5 bases). Trimming took 2 bases from V and 0 from J, leaving 14 bases between them. The CDR3 extends over 17 amino acids. Germline CDR1 and CDR2: LGHNA and YSLEER.

V gene TRBV29-1 combines with J gene TRBJ1-1; perhaps TRBD1 as D (6 bases). This CDR3 has 15 amino acids. V dropped 5 bases and J dropped 1 base, with 17 bases sitting between them. Germline V gene data show CDR1 as SQVTM and CDR2 as ANQGSEA. This CDR3 is CSVSPTTTGNTEAFF. The CDR3 DNA follows: TGCAGCGTTTCCCCCACTACGACAGGGAACACTGAAGCTTTCTTT.

This clone was observed once. V usage is TRBV28 and J usage is TRBJ2-7, with 12 bases identical to TRBD1. The CDR3 has 15 residues. Trimming took 5 bases from V and 4 from J; bases not matched to a gene: 6. Germline V CDR1 and CDR2: MDHEN, SYDVKM. This CDR3 reads CASSILGQGAYEQYF. As DNA, the CDR3 is TGTGCCAGCAGTATCCTGGGACAGGGGGCGTACGAGCAGTACTTC. The whole variable domain, remainder taken from reference TRBV28 and TRBJ2-7, is DVKVTQSSRYLVKRTGEKVFLECVQDMDHENMFWYRQDPGLGLRLIYFSYDVKMKEKGDIPEGYSVSREKKERFSLILESASTNQTSMYLCASSILGQGAYEQYFGPGTRLTVT.

This rearrangement joins TRBV5-6 to TRBJ1-3; D is possibly TRBD1 (6 bases). Trimming left V 3 bases short and J 1 base short, with 17 bases between. The CDR3 runs 17 residues. Per germline, CDR1 SGHDT and CDR2 YYEEEE. The CDR3 DNA sequence: TGTGCCAGCAGCTCGGGAACAGGGAGTGGGTCTGGAAACACCATATATTTT. It encodes CASSSGTGSGSGNTIYF. The variable domain in full, with the rest retrieved from reference TRBV5-6 and TRBJ1-3, is DAGVTQSPTHLIKTRGQQVTLRCSPKSGHDTVSWYQQALGQGPQFIFQYYEEEERQRGNFPDRFSGHQFPNYSSELNVNALLLGDSALYLCASSSGTGSGSGNTIYFGEGSWLTVV.

The chain combines TRBV30 with TRBJ2-5, with D possibly TRBD1 on 7 matching bases. Trimming took 3 bases from V and 5 from J, leaving 19 bases between them. This CDR3 spans 15 amino acids. Germline CDR1 and CDR2: GTSNPN and SVGIG (reference sequence). CDR3: CAWSLPTGRTETQYF. The CDR3, as DNA: TGTGCCTGGAGCCTTCCGACAGGGAGGACGGAGACCCAGTACTTC.

This clone is a singleton in its sample. The chain uses TRBV27 and TRBJ2-3; a weak D match, TRBD1 (6 bases). Trimming pared 10 bases from V and 4 bases from J, leaving 21 bases between. This CDR3 has 15 amino acids. Germline CDR1 is MNHEY and CDR2 is SMNVEV (reference sequence). CDR3 DNA: TGTGCCATCCCCCAGGGGACCCCGAGCGCAGATACGCAGTATTTT. Translation gives CAIPQGTPSADTQYF.

The genes are TRBV19 and TRBJ2-2; the D is unclear. Trimming cost V 7 bases and J 4 bases, with 10 bases left between them. This CDR3 has 13 amino acids. In germline, CDR1 is LNHDA, CDR2 SQIVND (reference sequence). The CDR3 nucleotides are TGTGCCAGTACCGCGATCCGCACCGGGGAGCTGTTTTTT. Protein: CASTAIRTGELFF.

The chain carries TRBV28 and TRBJ2-7, with 9 positions matching TRBD1. The length of the CDR3 is 15 residues. From germline, CDR1 is MDHEN and CDR2 SYDVKM. V was clipped by 2 bases and J by 2 bases; unmatched bases: 4. The CDR3 loop is CASSLVGQGAYEQYF. The CDR3 bases are TGTGCCAGCAGTTTAGTGGGACAGGGAGCCTACGAGCAGTACTTC.